The rows below give T cell receptor beta chains drawn from one sample of a study of cytotoxic CD8 clonotypes in ibrutinib-treated CLL. Measured with immunoSEQ multiplex PCR; TCRdb has only the in-frame clones, and not every one. The sample includes about 200,000 clones, around 72% of them seen just once. The input for sequencing was PBMCs, taken after 24 months of ibrutinib treatment. All receptors derive from a human donor with chronic lymphocytic leukemia. CDR3s include the opening cysteine and the closing phenylalanine or tryptophan. Each record gives: J gene, V gene, clone size, D gene, CDR3 DNA, CDR3 protein. The D gene is left open where the match is weak. The size entry is marked missing in some rows and otherwise reads once, few, many or a size class.

j_call: TRBJ2-2
v_call: TRBV29-1
clone_size: once
d_call: NA
cdr3_nt: TGCAGCGTTGAAGGGGTGAACACCGGGGAGCTGTTTTTT
cdr3_aa: CSVEGVNTGELFF

j_call: TRBJ1-1
v_call: TRBV7-8
clone_size: NA
d_call: TRBD1
cdr3_nt: TGTGCCAGCAGCTTAGCTCGTGACAGGGCCACTGAAGCTTTCTTT
cdr3_aa: CASSLARDRATEAFF

j_call: TRBJ1-5
v_call: TRBV4-3
clone_size: NA
d_call: TRBD1
cdr3_nt: TGCGCCAGCAGCCAATCGACAGGGAATCAGCCCCAGCATTTT
cdr3_aa: CASSQSTGNQPQHF

j_call: TRBJ2-1
v_call: TRBV27
clone_size: NA
d_call: TRBD2
cdr3_nt: TGTGCCAGCAGCCACGGACTAGCGGGAAAAGAGGTGTCCTACAATGAGCAGTTCTTC
cdr3_aa: CASSHGLAGKEVSYNEQFF

j_call: TRBJ2-3
v_call: TRBV11-2
clone_size: NA
d_call: NA
cdr3_nt: TGTGCCAGCAGCTCGGACGTGGGCCCAGATACGCAGTATTTT
cdr3_aa: CASSSDVGPDTQYF

j_call: TRBJ2-1
v_call: TRBV4-3
clone_size: NA
d_call: NA
cdr3_nt: TGCGCCAGCAGCCAAGATCGGCCTAGAGGCAATGAGCAGTTCTTC
cdr3_aa: CASSQDRPRGNEQFF

j_call: TRBJ1-5
v_call: TRBV7-2
clone_size: few
d_call: NA
cdr3_nt: TGTGCCAGCAGCTTACCGGGGATAGTTAATCAGCCCCAGCATTTT
cdr3_aa: CASSLPGIVNQPQHF

j_call: TRBJ2-5
v_call: TRBV7-2
clone_size: NA
d_call: NA
cdr3_nt: TGTGCCACCTTCCAGGGTTTGGGGACCCAGTACTTC
cdr3_aa: CATFQGLGTQYF

j_call: TRBJ1-4
v_call: TRBV14
clone_size: NA
d_call: NA
cdr3_nt: TGTGCCAGCAGCCAAGATTCCAGGGGACTCGGGGAAAAACTGTTTTTT
cdr3_aa: CASSQDSRGLGEKLFF

j_call: TRBJ2-3
v_call: TRBV9
clone_size: NA
d_call: NA
cdr3_nt: TGTGCCAGCAGCTTCGGCACAGATACGCAGTATTTT
cdr3_aa: CASSFGTDTQYF

j_call: TRBJ2-3
v_call: TRBV18
clone_size: NA
d_call: NA
cdr3_nt: TGTGCCAGCTCACCAGGGCCTATTCCAGATACGCAGTATTTT
cdr3_aa: CASSPGPIPDTQYF

j_call: TRBJ2-1
v_call: TRBV5-1
clone_size: NA
d_call: TRBD2
cdr3_nt: TGCGCCAGCAGCGCCTCCGGGACTAGCGCTTACAATGAGCAGTTCTTC
cdr3_aa: CASSASGTSAYNEQFF

j_call: TRBJ2-1
v_call: TRBV9
clone_size: NA
d_call: TRBD2
cdr3_nt: TGTGCCAGCAGCACCGGGACTAGCGGTTACAATGAGCAGTTCTTC
cdr3_aa: CASSTGTSGYNEQFF

j_call: TRBJ1-4
v_call: TRBV5-1
clone_size: NA
d_call: TRBD1
cdr3_nt: TGCGCCAGCAGCCTGGGACAGGGGGAAGAAAAACTGTTTTTT
cdr3_aa: CASSLGQGEEKLFF

j_call: TRBJ2-7
v_call: TRBV7-2
clone_size: NA
d_call: NA
cdr3_nt: TGTGCCAGCAGCTTACTTTGGAAGGCCAGCACCTACGAGCAGTACTTC
cdr3_aa: CASSLLWKASTYEQYF

j_call: TRBJ2-5
v_call: TRBV9
clone_size: NA
d_call: NA
cdr3_nt: TGTGCCAGCGCCCGGACGGACCTACTTGCCCAAGAGACCCAGTACTTC
cdr3_aa: CASARTDLLAQETQYF

j_call: TRBJ2-5
v_call: TRBV5-1
clone_size: NA
d_call: TRBD2
cdr3_nt: TGCGCCAGCAGCCTACAATTCGGCGGGAGCCAGGAGACCCAGTACTTC
cdr3_aa: CASSLQFGGSQETQYF

j_call: TRBJ1-5
v_call: TRBV27
clone_size: NA
d_call: NA
cdr3_nt: TGTGCCAGCAGTTTTGCCCACGGCGGAGGCAATCAGCCCCAGCATTTT
cdr3_aa: CASSFAHGGGNQPQHF

j_call: TRBJ2-7
v_call: TRBV6-1
clone_size: NA
d_call: TRBD2
cdr3_nt: TGTGCCAGCAGTGAATTGTTAGCGGGAGCTGACTACGAGCAGTACTTC
cdr3_aa: CASSELLAGADYEQYF

j_call: TRBJ2-7
v_call: TRBV30
clone_size: once
d_call: TRBD1
cdr3_nt: TGTGCCTGGACCGCGTTAGACAGGGGGGATAGCGAGCAGTACTTC
cdr3_aa: CAWTALDRGDSEQYF

j_call: TRBJ1-5
v_call: TRBV5-6
clone_size: NA
d_call: NA
cdr3_nt: TGTGCCAGCAGCTTCGGTCCAGGGGATCAGCCCCAGCATTTT
cdr3_aa: CASSFGPGDQPQHF

j_call: TRBJ1-5
v_call: TRBV19
clone_size: NA
d_call: TRBD1
cdr3_nt: TGTGCCAGTAGAAAGGGACAGGGGGCGATTCAGCCCCAGCATTTT
cdr3_aa: CASRKGQGAIQPQHF

j_call: TRBJ1-1
v_call: TRBV4-1
clone_size: NA
d_call: TRBD1
cdr3_nt: TGCGCCAGCAGCCAAGATAGGACAGGGCGTCGGAACACTGAAGCTTTCTTT
cdr3_aa: CASSQDRTGRRNTEAFF

j_call: TRBJ1-4
v_call: TRBV7-9
clone_size: NA
d_call: NA
cdr3_nt: TGTGCCAGCAGCTTATTAGGGGGGGTGTCTAATGAAAAACTGTTTTTT
cdr3_aa: CASSLLGGVSNEKLFF

j_call: TRBJ1-1
v_call: TRBV4-1
clone_size: NA
d_call: TRBD1
cdr3_nt: TGCGCCAGCAGCCAATTAAGGACAGGGCGAAACACTGAAGCTTTCTTT
cdr3_aa: CASSQLRTGRNTEAFF

j_call: TRBJ1-5
v_call: TRBV4-3
clone_size: NA
d_call: NA
cdr3_nt: TGCGCCAGCAGCCAAGGGGGTAGCAATCAGCCCCAGCATTTT
cdr3_aa: CASSQGGSNQPQHF

j_call: TRBJ2-2
v_call: TRBV7-2
clone_size: few
d_call: NA
cdr3_nt: TGTGCCAGCAGCTCGGACAGGAACACCGGGGAGCTGTTTTTT
cdr3_aa: CASSSDRNTGELFF

j_call: TRBJ2-7
v_call: TRBV11-2
clone_size: once
d_call: TRBD1
cdr3_nt: TGTGCCAGCAGCCTTGGACAGGGGTTCTACGAGCAGTACTTC
cdr3_aa: CASSLGQGFYEQYF

j_call: TRBJ2-1
v_call: TRBV19
clone_size: NA
d_call: TRBD2
cdr3_nt: TGTGCCAGTAGTATTAAAGCGGGAGAAGGCAATGAGCAGTTCTTC
cdr3_aa: CASSIKAGEGNEQFF

j_call: TRBJ2-1
v_call: TRBV11-2
clone_size: few
d_call: TRBD1
cdr3_nt: TGTGCCAGCAGCCATGGACAGGGGGATTACAATGAGCAGTTCTTC
cdr3_aa: CASSHGQGDYNEQFF

j_call: TRBJ2-1
v_call: TRBV2
clone_size: NA
d_call: NA
cdr3_nt: TGTGCCAGCAGTGAAGCGGGAATATCCTACAATGAGCAGTTCTTC
cdr3_aa: CASSEAGISYNEQFF